These T cell receptor beta chains were read from a single sample in a study of graft-versus-host responses after intestinal transplantation. Profiled with immunoSEQ multiplex PCR; TCRdb holds only in-frame clones, not every one. This table holds some 9,100 clones, approximately 30% found once. The specimen was alloreactive CD4+ T cells from a mixed lymphocyte reaction culture, collected before intestinal transplant. The receptor set was obtained from a human patient who received an intestinal transplant. Both conserved end residues are part of each CDR3. Fields, in order: CDR3 length, clone size, V gene, J gene, D gene, CDR3 DNA, CDR3 protein. D genes are given only for firm matches. Clone sizes are given selectively: once, few, many, or a class where the clone is expanded.

length: 15; size: medium-sized; V: TRBV4-1; J: TRBJ2-7; D: .; DNA: TGCGCCAGCAGCCAAGATCGAGACATATTCTACGAGCAGTACTTC; CDR3: CASSQDRDIFYEQYF
length: 13; size: few; V: TRBV6-6; J: TRBJ2-7; D: TRBD2; DNA: TGTGCCAGCAGTCCGGGGGGGAGCTACGAGCAGTACTTC; CDR3: CASSPGGSYEQYF
length: 14; size: .; V: TRBV7-9; J: TRBJ2-7; D: .; DNA: TGTGCCAGCAGCTTCGGCGGGTCCTCCTACGAGCAGTACTTC; CDR3: CASSFGGSSYEQYF
length: 15; size: few; V: TRBV7-8; J: TRBJ2-7; D: TRBD2; DNA: TGTGCCAGCAGCTTAAGCGGGAGTTTCTCCTACGAGCAGTACTTC; CDR3: CASSLSGSFSYEQYF
length: 15; size: .; V: TRBV4-1; J: TRBJ2-2; D: .; DNA: TGCGCCAGCAGCTATTCCGAGGGGGTCACCGGGGAGCTGTTTTTT; CDR3: CASSYSEGVTGELFF
length: 14; size: .; V: TRBV5-1; J: TRBJ2-7; D: .; DNA: TGCGCCAGCAGCTTGGAACAGGGAGTCTACGAGCAGTACTTC; CDR3: CASSLEQGVYEQYF
length: 15; size: .; V: TRBV13; J: TRBJ2-1; D: TRBD2; DNA: TGTGCCAGCAGCTGGGCGGACAGCGGGGGGGGTGAGCAGTTCTTC; CDR3: CASSWADSGGGEQFF
length: 16; size: .; V: TRBV7-6; J: TRBJ1-2; D: .; DNA: TGTGCCAGCAGCTCCAGCGCAGGGGAGGGGCTATATGGCTACACCTTC; CDR3: CASSSSAGEGLYGYTF
length: 15; size: .; V: TRBV6-1; J: TRBJ2-7; D: .; DNA: TGTGCCAGCTCTGAATTTGAGGGAGCCCCCTACGAGCAGTACTTC; CDR3: CASSEFEGAPYEQYF
length: 13; size: .; V: TRBV6-6; J: TRBJ1-5; D: .; DNA: TGTGCCAGCAGTTTACACCCCAATCAGCCCCAGCATTTT; CDR3: CASSLHPNQPQHF
length: 16; size: .; V: TRBV13; J: TRBJ2-1; D: TRBD2; DNA: TGTGCCAGCAGCCCAATTTGGCTAGCGGGTCCAAGAGGGCAGTTCTTC; CDR3: CASSPIWLAGPRGQFF
length: 15; size: few; V: TRBV7-1; J: TRBJ2-7; D: .; DNA: TGTGCCAGCAGCTTAGACGGGGGTAGTGCCTACGAGCAGTACTTC; CDR3: CASSLDGGSAYEQYF
length: 17; size: .; V: TRBV4-2; J: TRBJ2-1; D: TRBD2; DNA: TGTGCCAGCAGCCAAGCGAGCAGCGGGGCTCCTTTGGGTGAGCAGTTCTTC; CDR3: CASSQASSGAPLGEQFF
length: 13; size: .; V: TRBV9; J: TRBJ1-1; D: .; DNA: TGTGCCAGCAGCGTAGACGGTAACACTGAAGCTTTCTTT; CDR3: CASSVDGNTEAFF
length: 15; size: few; V: TRBV7-9; J: TRBJ2-1; D: .; DNA: TGTGCCAGCCGCTTAGGGAGTGCCCCCTACAATGAGCAGTTCTTC; CDR3: CASRLGSAPYNEQFF
length: 12; size: .; V: TRBV6-5; J: TRBJ1-1; D: .; DNA: TGTGCCAGCAGCCCAGGGTTCACTGAAGCTTTCTTT; CDR3: CASSPGFTEAFF
length: 11; size: .; V: TRBV2; J: TRBJ1-1; D: .; DNA: TGTGCCAGCATTACGAACACTGAAGCTTTCTTT; CDR3: CASITNTEAFF
length: 13; size: .; V: TRBV9; J: TRBJ2-2; D: .; DNA: TGTGCCAGCAGCCCAGCGGGCACCGGGGAGCTGTTTTTT; CDR3: CASSPAGTGELFF
length: 15; size: .; V: TRBV11-3; J: TRBJ1-4; D: .; DNA: TGTGCCAGCAGCGGCTCAGGGCTCTCTAATGAAAAACTGTTTTTT; CDR3: CASSGSGLSNEKLFF
length: 14; size: medium-sized; V: TRBV6-5; J: TRBJ1-2; D: .; DNA: TGTGCCAGCAGCCCCCAGACCGAGACGGATGGCTACACCTTC; CDR3: CASSPQTETDGYTF
length: 12; size: few; V: TRBV4-1; J: TRBJ1-1; D: .; DNA: TGCGCCAGCAGCCAAGGAAACACTGAAGCTTTCTTT; CDR3: CASSQGNTEAFF
length: 17; size: few; V: TRBV4-1; J: TRBJ2-1; D: .; DNA: TGCGCCAGCAGCCCCCGTCTAGCGTCAAGCTCCTACAATGAGCAGTTCTTC; CDR3: CASSPRLASSSYNEQFF
length: 13; size: medium-sized; V: TRBV6-5; J: TRBJ2-1; D: .; DNA: TGTGCCAGCAGTCGCTCGAGTAACAATGAGCAGTTCTTC; CDR3: CASSRSSNNEQFF
length: 13; size: .; V: TRBV27; J: TRBJ2-1; D: .; DNA: TGTGCCAGCAGTTTAGGACCAAACAATGAGCAGTTCTTC; CDR3: CASSLGPNNEQFF
length: 16; size: few; V: TRBV27; J: TRBJ2-7; D: TRBD1; DNA: TGTGCCAGCAGTTACTGGGCCGGGACAGAGCTCTACGAGCAGTACTTC; CDR3: CASSYWAGTELYEQYF
length: 16; size: .; V: TRBV4-2; J: TRBJ2-1; D: .; DNA: TGTGCCAGCAGCCAAGATACGGGAGAGGGAGGAAATGAGCAGTTCTTC; CDR3: CASSQDTGEGGNEQFF
length: 14; size: .; V: TRBV7-2; J: TRBJ1-2; D: TRBD1; DNA: TGTGCCAGCAGCTGGGGACAGGGGAACTATGGCTACACCTTC; CDR3: CASSWGQGNYGYTF
length: 13; size: .; V: TRBV27; J: TRBJ2-7; D: .; DNA: TGTGCCAGCAGTCCCCGGGGTCCCTACGAGCAGTACTTC; CDR3: CASSPRGPYEQYF
length: 12; size: medium-sized; V: TRBV7-9; J: TRBJ1-5; D: .; DNA: TGTGCCAGCAGCCCGGCGGGGGTTGGCCAGCATTTT; CDR3: CASSPAGVGQHF
length: 15; size: .; V: TRBV28; J: TRBJ1-5; D: .; DNA: TGTGCCAGCAGTTTGGGGGTGACTGGGAATCAGCCCCAGCATTTT; CDR3: CASSLGVTGNQPQHF
length: 13; size: .; V: TRBV7-3; J: TRBJ2-7; D: .; DNA: TGTGCCAGCAGCTTAGCGGAGCCCTACGAGCAGTACTTC; CDR3: CASSLAEPYEQYF
length: 16; size: .; V: TRBV5-6; J: TRBJ2-3; D: TRBD2; DNA: TGTGCCAGCAGCTTGGAGGCGGGAGGATCCACAGATACGCAGTATTTT; CDR3: CASSLEAGGSTDTQYF
length: 14; size: .; V: TRBV6-5; J: TRBJ2-1; D: .; DNA: TGTGCCAGCAGTGAAGATGACAATTACAATGAGCAGTTCTTC; CDR3: CASSEDDNYNEQFF
length: 15; size: .; V: TRBV5-6; J: TRBJ1-5; D: .; DNA: TGTGCCAGCAGCCTTAGGGGCCTCCGCGGTCAGCCCCAGCATTTT; CDR3: CASSLRGLRGQPQHF
length: 14; size: few; V: TRBV5-4; J: TRBJ2-7; D: .; DNA: TGTGCCAGCAGCATAGGGACGGCTACCTACGAGCAGTACTTC; CDR3: CASSIGTATYEQYF
length: 17; size: .; V: TRBV28; J: TRBJ1-5; D: .; DNA: TGTGCCAGCAGTTTGTGGGGGGGACTTACTAGCAATCAGCCCCAGCATTTT; CDR3: CASSLWGGLTSNQPQHF
length: 17; size: few; V: TRBV15; J: TRBJ1-1; D: .; DNA: TGTGCCACCAGCAGAGAATCGGGACCCCCTCGGGACACTGAAGCTTTCTTT; CDR3: CATSRESGPPRDTEAFF
length: 13; size: .; V: TRBV10-3; J: TRBJ2-1; D: .; DNA: TGTGCCATCAGTGAGTGGGGGGGCGGGGAGCAGTTCTTC; CDR3: CAISEWGGGEQFF
length: 18; size: .; V: TRBV28; J: TRBJ2-1; D: TRBD2; DNA: TGTGCCAGCAGTTTCCTAGCGGTAGCCACTGGGGCCTACAATGAGCAGTTCTTC; CDR3: CASSFLAVATGAYNEQFF
length: 14; size: .; V: TRBV13; J: TRBJ2-4; D: .; DNA: TGTGCCAGCAGCGGCCGCTTAGCCAAAAACATTCAGTACTTC; CDR3: CASSGRLAKNIQYF
length: 14; size: once; V: TRBV5-1; J: TRBJ2-1; D: TRBD2; DNA: TGCGCCAGCAGCGCCCTGACTAGCCACAATGAGCAGTTCTTC; CDR3: CASSALTSHNEQFF
length: 14; size: medium-sized; V: TRBV19; J: TRBJ2-1; D: TRBD2; DNA: TGTGCCAGTAGTATGGGGGAGGGCCGGAATGAGCAGTTCTTC; CDR3: CASSMGEGRNEQFF
length: 14; size: .; V: TRBV14; J: TRBJ1-2; D: .; DNA: TGTGCCAGCAGCCCGGACAGCATGCTCTCCGGCTACACCTTC; CDR3: CASSPDSMLSGYTF
length: 14; size: few; V: TRBV5-5; J: TRBJ2-1; D: TRBD2; DNA: TGTGCCAGCAGCTTGGAAGCACTAGCGGGGGGACAGTTCTTC; CDR3: CASSLEALAGGQFF
length: 16; size: medium-sized; V: TRBV7-6; J: TRBJ2-7; D: .; DNA: TGTGCCAGCAGCCCGGTTGGGCGAACCTTCTCCTACGAGCAGTACTTC; CDR3: CASSPVGRTFSYEQYF
length: 17; size: once; V: TRBV19; J: TRBJ1-2; D: .; DNA: TGTGCCAGTACCCAAACCCCCCAGGGAGGGGACCCAAGGGGCTACACCTTC; CDR3: CASTQTPQGGDPRGYTF
length: 12; size: .; V: TRBV29-1; J: TRBJ1-5; D: .; DNA: TGCAGCGTTGGCGGGGGGCATCAGCCCCAGCATTTT; CDR3: CSVGGGHQPQHF
length: 17; size: medium-sized; V: TRBV15; J: TRBJ2-2; D: TRBD2; DNA: TGTGCCACCAGCACAGGACTAGCGGAGATGAACACCGGGGAGCTGTTTTTT; CDR3: CATSTGLAEMNTGELFF
length: 13; size: medium-sized; V: TRBV5-6; J: TRBJ2-2; D: .; DNA: TGTGCCAGCAGCTTTGAGAGGATGCGGGAGCTGTTTTTT; CDR3: CASSFERMRELFF
length: 13; size: few; V: TRBV7-3; J: TRBJ2-1; D: .; DNA: TGTGCCAGCAGCTTAATCCTTAGCGATGAGCAGTTCTTC; CDR3: CASSLILSDEQFF
length: 18; size: .; V: TRBV30; J: TRBJ2-3; D: .; DNA: TGTGCCTGGAGTGGATCCGGTACAGGGACGATAGGCACAGATACGCAGTATTTT; CDR3: CAWSGSGTGTIGTDTQYF
length: 15; size: .; V: TRBV27; J: TRBJ2-7; D: .; DNA: TGTGCCAGCAGTTTCCTACCGACAGCCGGGGACGAGCAGTACTTC; CDR3: CASSFLPTAGDEQYF
length: 16; size: .; V: TRBV25-1; J: TRBJ2-1; D: TRBD2; DNA: TGTGCCAGCAGTGCCTTAGCGGGAGAGTTCTACAATGAGCAGTTCTTC; CDR3: CASSALAGEFYNEQFF
length: 14; size: .; V: TRBV7-2; J: TRBJ1-4; D: TRBD1; DNA: TGTGCCAGCAGCATCCGACAGGGACACGAAAAACTGTTTTTT; CDR3: CASSIRQGHEKLFF